This T cell receptor (beta chain) was sequenced in a study of T-cell memory formation after mild COVID-19. Study-wide findings and caveats: Of the contracting clones, CD4+ ones lay mainly in CM and EM, and CD8+ ones in EMRA. Day 15 to 85 contractors were CD4/CD8 balanced; later expanders leaned CD4+. That cross-reactive memory joined was suggested by some responding clones appearing in pre-infection memory.

CDR1 is LGHNA, CDR2 YNFKEQ, per germline. The CDR3 covers 16 residues. V shed 1 base and J 6 bases; nucleotides not matched to a gene: 5. TCRalpha and TCRbeta libraries used 5'RACE with constant-segment primers and UMIs. TCRdb fed the 5' RACE reads into MiXCR, producing one record per CDR3 protein. Of approximately 300,000 distinct CDR3 sequences listed, less than 20% are singletons. Turning to this clonotype: Its matching antigen is unknown.

This clonotype was sampled from a man in his late teens or twenties who had mild COVID-19 (a few samples of this study predate the infection). Cell type and time point are not known. This rearrangement joins TRBV4-2 to TRBJ2-3; 12 bases are shared with TRBD2. Material for sequencing was PBMCs or a T cell subset sorted from them (not recorded which). The CDR3 here is CASSQAASGGDDTQYF. The CDR3 DNA follows: TGTGCCAGCAGCCAAGCCGCTAGCGGGGGGGATGATACGCAGTATTTT.